Below are 20 T cell receptor beta chains sequenced from a single sample in a study of blood T cell repertoires in COVID-19. Clones were read by immunoSEQ multiplex PCR, and TCRdb kept only the in-frame ones, dropping some. The sample shows around 270,000 clones, approximately 88% of them seen only once. Sequences were obtained from PBMCs or T cells enriched from blood (not recorded which). Receptors originate from a woman in her 40s who had been exposed to COVID-19.

This chain connects TRBV29-1 to TRBJ2-1; TRBD2 matches 12 bases. Losses at the gene ends were 7 bases for V and 7 bases for J; bases not matched to a gene: 11. The CDR3 is 15 amino acids. Germline assignment: CDR1 SQVTM and CDR2 ANQGSEA. The CDR3 loop is CSGSRGLAGGNEQFF. The CDR3 DNA reads as TGCAGCGGATCCAGAGGGCTAGCGGGGGGGAATGAGCAGTTCTTC.

CDR3 amino acids: CASSQGQGRDYGYTF. CDR3 bases: TGTGCCAGCTCACAAGGACAGGGAAGAGACTATGGCTACACCTTC. V is TRBV18 and J is TRBJ1-2, with 8 bases identical to TRBD1. In germline, CDR1 is KGHSH, CDR2 LQKENI. With 4 bases clipped from V and 3 bases from J, the junction kept 7 bases outside the gene matches. The CDR3 is 15 residues long.

J is TRBJ2-1 and V is TRBV7-9; perhaps TRBD1 as D (6 bases). V shed 5 bases and J shed 8 bases, with 19 bases lying between them. In germline, CDR1 is SEHNR, CDR2 FQNEAQ (reference sequence). This CDR3 comprises 15 residues. CDR3 in DNA: TGTGCCAGCAGCCGACCGGGACACCCTTTGGATGAGCAGTTCTTC. Its protein is CASSRPGHPLDEQFF.

This rearrangement joins TRBV19 to TRBJ2-3, with a weak D call TRBD2 (5 bases). Trimming left V 0 bases short and J 2 bases short, with 15 bases between. This CDR3 contains 17 residues. Germline-derived CDR1 and CDR2 are LNHDA and SQIVND (reference sequence). CDR3 sequence: CASSIDPSGAYTDTQYF. In DNA form, the CDR3 reads TGTGCCAGTAGTATAGATCCGAGCGGAGCCTACACAGATACGCAGTATTTT.

The chain links TRBV18 to TRBJ2-3, with TRBD2 as a possible D gene (5 bases). Per germline, CDR1 KGHSH and CDR2 LQKENI. Between the trimmed V and J ends, which lost 6 bases and 6 bases, there was a span of 13 bases. CDR3 length: 13 residues. The CDR3 DNA reads as TGTGCCAGCTCTATGGGAGTGATGGATACGCAGTATTTT. This gives the protein CASSMGVMDTQYF. Full variable domain (remainder filled in from reference TRBV18 and TRBJ2-3): NAGVMQNPRHLVRRRGQEARLRCSPMKGHSHVYWYRQLPEEGLKFMVYLQKENIIDESGMPKERFSAEFPKEGPSILRIQQVVRGDSAAYFCASSMGVMDTQYFGPGTRLTVL.

This chain joins TRBV4-3 and TRBJ2-2, with TRBD1 identical over 11 bases. V trimming: 0 bases; J trimming: 7 bases; junction bases outside the gene matches: 4. The CDR3 loop spans 16 amino acids. Germline values: CDR1 LGHNA, CDR2 YSLEER. The CDR3 region is CASSQDTGQGGGELFF. CDR3 nucleotide sequence: TGCGCCAGCAGCCAAGACACGGGACAGGGGGGCGGGGAGCTGTTTTTT.

This chain joins TRBV30 and TRBJ1-1, with no clear D. This CDR3 spans 12 amino acids. Germline values: CDR1 GTSNPN, CDR2 SVGIG (reference sequence). V was pared by 4 bases and J by 7 bases, with 13 bases between. The CDR3 DNA sequence: TGTGCCTGGACTGCGGGTAGGATTGAAGCTTTCTTT. This gives the protein CAWTAGRIEAFF.

The chain combines TRBV28 with TRBJ1-2, with 9 nucleotides matching TRBD1. V lost 6 bases to trimming and J lost 9 bases; unmatched junction nucleotides: 11. The germline V gene encodes CDR1 MDHEN and CDR2 SYDVKM. The CDR3 has 14 amino acids. CDR3 sequence (DNA): TGTGCCAGCAGCCGTACCGGGACAGGGAATAGCTACACCTTC. Its translation: CASSRTGTGNSYTF.

This clone was counted only a few times. The chain couples TRBV30 to TRBJ2-2; D uncertain. This CDR3 spans 12 amino acids. Germline V gives CDR1 GTSNPN, CDR2 SVGIG (reference sequence). V was shortened by 2 bases and J by 2 bases, with 3 bases between the two germline ends. The CDR3 sequence is CAWSQNTGELFF. The CDR3 bases are TGTGCCTGGAGTCAAAACACCGGGGAGCTGTTTTTT.

The gene calls are TRBV12-3 or TRBV12-4 and TRBJ1-4, with D possibly matching TRBD1 (6 bases). The CDR3 totals 11 residues. V lost 6 bases and J 12 bases, leaving 11 bases between the germline ends. The CDR3 DNA reads TGTGCCAGCAGATGGAACAGGGAACTGTTTTTT. It codes for CASRWNRELFF.

This clone was counted a single time. V gene TRBV4-3 combines with J gene TRBJ1-3; the D is unclear. V was trimmed by 3 bases and J by 0 bases, leaving 15 bases between them. The CDR3 covers 17 residues. The V gene's germline CDR1 is LGHNA and CDR2 YSLEER. CDR3 DNA: TGCGCCAGCAGCCAGGTGCGACTTGGCAGCTCTGGAAACACCATATATTTT. It translates to CASSQVRLGSSGNTIYF.

The CDR3 DNA reads as TGCGCCAGCAGCCAAGCGGGGGTCTCTGGGGCCAACGTCCTGACTTTC. This gives the protein CASSQAGVSGANVLTF. The gene calls are TRBV4-3 and TRBJ2-6, with D possibly TRBD2 on 6 matching bases. Between the trimmed V and J ends, which lost 1 base and 0 bases, there was a span of 7 bases. Germline V gene sequence: CDR1 LGHNA, CDR2 YSLEER. The CDR3 is made up of 16 amino acids.

The gene calls are TRBV28 and TRBJ1-5; 12 bases are a match to TRBD1. V lost 7 bases and J lost 6; bases outside the gene matches: 4. The CDR3 sequence is 14 residues long. The germline gives CDR1 MDHEN, CDR2 SYDVKM. The CDR3 region has the DNA TGTGCCAGCACGGGACAGGGGGCGAGTCAGCCCCAGCATTTT. It is translated as CASTGQGASQPQHF.

This chain's CDR3 is CASSLDRLPQETQYF. The CDR3 DNA sequence: TGTGCCAGCAGCCTCGACAGGTTACCGCAAGAGACCCAGTACTTC. The rearrangement joins TRBV9 to TRBJ2-5; maybe TRBD1 (6 bases). Germline V gives CDR1 SGDLS, CDR2 YYNGEE. This CDR3 has 15 amino acids. The ends were cut back, 4 bases at V and 2 bases at J, with 15 bases in the middle.

The chain employs TRBV6-6 and TRBJ1-5, with D possibly matching TRBD1 (5 bases). CDR1 and CDR2 from the germline V gene are MNHNY and SVGAGI (reference sequence). The CDR3 is 14 residues long. Trimming pared 7 bases from V and 9 bases from J, leaving 19 bases between. The CDR3 nucleotides are TGTGCCAGCACCTCCCGGAGGGGACCGATGCCCCAGCATTTT. It specifies CASTSRRGPMPQHF.

The V and J genes are TRBV19 and TRBJ1-1; TRBD1 is a possible D gene (5 bases). Germline V gene data show CDR1 as LNHDA and CDR2 as SQIVND (reference sequence). The ends were cut back, 4 bases at V and 8 bases at J, with 14 bases in the middle. The CDR3 is 13 residues long. For the CDR3, the DNA is TGTGCCAGTAGTAGGAGGGGAGTGGTCGAAGCTTTCTTT. This codes for CASSRRGVVEAFF.

The rearrangement joins TRBV13 to TRBJ1-2; TRBD1 might be the D (5 bases). CDR3 length: 15 residues. The germline V gene encodes CDR1 PRHDT and CDR2 FYEKMQ (reference sequence). V was clipped by 5 bases and J by 6 bases, with 19 bases between them. CDR3 residues: CASSPYLLGEDGYTF. Written as DNA, the CDR3 is TGTGCCAGCAGCCCCTATTTGTTAGGGGAGGATGGCTACACCTTC.

V is TRBV29-1 and J is TRBJ1-1; D gene ambiguous. CDR1 is SQVTM and CDR2 is ANQGSEA in the germline V gene. This CDR3 is built from 11 residues. Trimming took 2 bases from V and 4 from J, leaving 5 bases between them. DNA for the CDR3: TGCAGCGTTGAAACCGGCACTGAAGCTTTCTTT. Its protein is CSVETGTEAFF.

This clone was seen only a few times. The V call is TRBV6-1, the J call TRBJ1-6; D not resolved. The length of the CDR3 is 15 residues. Germline V lookup: CDR1 MNHNS, CDR2 SASEGT. V was trimmed by 3 bases and J by 9 bases, leaving 15 bases between them. CDR3 region: CASSDKGRSSSPLHF. CDR3 bases: TGTGCCAGCAGTGATAAAGGAAGGTCTAGTTCACCCCTCCACTTT.

The chain links TRBV19 to TRBJ1-1; a possible D gene is TRBD1 (5 bases). Deletions cut 3 bases from V and 1 base from J, with 18 bases between. The CDR3 length is 17 residues. Germline CDR1 is LNHDA and CDR2 is SQIVND (reference sequence). DNA for the CDR3: TGTGCCAGTAGTATGCGGGGAGCGTGGAGGGGGAACACTGAAGCTTTCTTT. The encoded protein is CASSMRGAWRGNTEAFF. Full variable domain (rest looked up from reference TRBV19 and TRBJ1-1): DGGITQSPKYLFRKEGQNVTLSCEQNLNHDAMYWYRQDPGQGLRLIYYSQIVNDFQKGDIAEGYSVSREKKESFPLTVTSAQKNPTAFYLCASSMRGAWRGNTEAFFGQGTRLTVV.